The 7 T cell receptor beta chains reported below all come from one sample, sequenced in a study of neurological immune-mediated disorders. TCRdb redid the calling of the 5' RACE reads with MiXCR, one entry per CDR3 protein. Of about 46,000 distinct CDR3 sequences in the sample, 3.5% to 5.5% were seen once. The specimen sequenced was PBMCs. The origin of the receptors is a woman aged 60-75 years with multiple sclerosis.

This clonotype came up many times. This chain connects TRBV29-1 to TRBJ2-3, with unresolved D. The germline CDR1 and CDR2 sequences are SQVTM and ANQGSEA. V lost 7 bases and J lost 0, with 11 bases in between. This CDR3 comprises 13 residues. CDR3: CSAVRASTDTQYF. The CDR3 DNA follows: TGCAGCGCCGTAAGGGCTAGCACAGATACGCAGTATTTT.

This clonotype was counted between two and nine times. The CDR3 here is CSAETGQGADTEAFF. The CDR3 nucleotides read TGCAGTGCTGAAACGGGACAGGGGGCGGATACTGAAGCTTTCTTT. V gene TRBV20-1 combines with J gene TRBJ1-1; TRBD1 aligns across 12 bases. The CDR3 runs 15 residues. In germline, CDR1 is DFQATT, CDR2 SNEGSKA (reference sequence). V trimming: 5 bases; J trimming: 5 bases; junction bases outside the gene matches: 9.

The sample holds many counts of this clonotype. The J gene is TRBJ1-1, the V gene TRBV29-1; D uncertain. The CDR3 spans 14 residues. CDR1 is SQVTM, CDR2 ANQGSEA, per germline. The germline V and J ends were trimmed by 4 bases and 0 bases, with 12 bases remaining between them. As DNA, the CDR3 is TGCAGCGTTGCAACCGGAAGGATGAACACTGAAGCTTTCTTT. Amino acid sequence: CSVATGRMNTEAFF.

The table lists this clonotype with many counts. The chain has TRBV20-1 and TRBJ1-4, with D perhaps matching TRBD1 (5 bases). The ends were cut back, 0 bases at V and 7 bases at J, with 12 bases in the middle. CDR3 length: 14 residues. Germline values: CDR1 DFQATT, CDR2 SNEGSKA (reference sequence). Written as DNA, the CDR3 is TGCAGTGCTAGAGATAATAGGGGCACTGAAAAACTGTTTTTT. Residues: CSARDNRGTEKLFF.

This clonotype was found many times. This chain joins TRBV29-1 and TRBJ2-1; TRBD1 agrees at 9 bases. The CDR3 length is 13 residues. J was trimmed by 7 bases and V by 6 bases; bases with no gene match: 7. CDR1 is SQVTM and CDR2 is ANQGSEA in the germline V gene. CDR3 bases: TGCAGCGTCGGGACAGGGTTTCGTAATGAGCAGTTCTTC. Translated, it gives CSVGTGFRNEQFF.

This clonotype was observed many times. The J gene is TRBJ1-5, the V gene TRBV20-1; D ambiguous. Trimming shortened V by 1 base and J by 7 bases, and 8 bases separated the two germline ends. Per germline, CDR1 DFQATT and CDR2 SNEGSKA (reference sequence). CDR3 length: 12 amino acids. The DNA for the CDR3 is TGCAGTGCTAGAGGGGGTGGGCAGCCCCAGCATTTT. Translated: CSARGGGQPQHF.

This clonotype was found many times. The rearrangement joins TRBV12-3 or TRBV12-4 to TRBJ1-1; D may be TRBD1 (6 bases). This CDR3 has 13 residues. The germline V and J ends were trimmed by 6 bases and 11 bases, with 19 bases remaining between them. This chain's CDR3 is CASSPTGRAGAFF. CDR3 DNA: TGTGCCAGCAGCCCTACAGGGAGGGCTGGGGCTTTCTTT.